This record concerns one T cell receptor beta chain sequence. Its target is not known. This sample is drawn from a study of Graves' ophthalmopathy and Graves' hyperthyroidism. Study-wide results and limits: Ophthalmopathy was separated from stable hyperthyroidism by a 13-signature model with about 86% sensitivity and 81.08% specificity. Detection in blood was also observed for most expanded thyroid clonotypes above 0.001 frequency.

This CDR3 has 16 residues. The ends lost 5 bases at V and 5 bases at J; junction bases unmatched: 6. CDR1 and CDR2 (germline): SEHNR, FQNEAQ (reference sequence). Patients with other autoimmune diseases, uncontrolled infections, pregnancy or lactation were excluded. The PBMC fraction was derived from over 9 ml of fresh peripheral blood. As the template, RNA transcripts were used to amplify TCR beta CDR3 regions. Second-round multiplex PCR came after first-round RT-PCR with HTBI primers. TCRdb fed the multiplex PCR reads into MiXCR, producing one record per CDR3 protein. The sample comprises nearly 400,000 distinct CDR3 sequences, around 18% of which are singletons, and 1.6% rests with the top ten.

The TCR comes from a woman aged 18-35 years with Graves' ophthalmopathy. The sequenced sample was peripheral blood. This sequence joins TRBV7-9 and TRBJ2-5; 15 positions agree with TRBD2. The CDR3 sequence is CASSAGTSGRMETQYF. The CDR3 DNA is TGTGCCAGCAGCGCAGGGACTAGCGGGAGGATGGAGACCCAGTACTTC.